These 8 T cell receptor beta chains were sequenced from one sample in a study of response to subunit inactivated influenza vaccine. Each CDR3 protein gets one entry after TCRdb re-called the RT-PCR reads with MiXCR. This table holds hundreds of thousands of distinct CDR3 sequences, about 14% found once. Sequences were derived from PBMCs from blood, sampled less than 15 days before vaccination. Receptors originate from a man aged 45 to 65 who received an inactivated influenza vaccine.

This sequence joins TRBV5-1 and TRBJ2-2; D possibly corresponds to TRBD1 (6 bases). The ends were cut back, 4 bases at V and 6 bases at J, with 19 bases in the middle. This CDR3 comprises 16 residues. The germline V gene has CDR1 SGHRS and CDR2 YFSETQ. This CDR3 is CASSPSTGLGAGELFF. The CDR3, as DNA: TGCGCCAGCAGCCCATCGACAGGACTGGGGGCCGGGGAGCTGTTTTTT.

This clonotype came up a few times. This rearrangement joins TRBV10-1 to TRBJ1-2; unclear D gene. Trimming shortened V by 0 bases and J by 3 bases, and 8 bases separated the two germline ends. Looked up from germline, CDR1 is WNHNN and CDR2 is SYGVQD (reference sequence). The CDR3 totals 14 residues. Here the CDR3 DNA reads TGCGCCAGCAGTGAGTCGACGGGGTACTATGGCTACACCTTC. Protein sequence: CASSESTGYYGYTF.

V gene TRBV5-1 combines with J gene TRBJ2-3; 12 bases fit TRBD1. The trim removed 7 bases at V and 1 base at J, leaving 7 bases unmatched. The germline V gene has CDR1 SGHRS and CDR2 YFSETQ. The CDR3 spans 16 residues. The CDR3 loop is CASRLWDRGRTDTQYF. The CDR3 nucleotides read TGCGCCAGCCGGCTATGGGACAGGGGGCGCACAGATACGCAGTATTTT.

V usage is TRBV24-1 and J usage is TRBJ2-1; D tentatively reads TRBD1 or TRBD2 (6 bases each). The CDR3 is 14 residues long. Between the trimmed V and J ends, which lost 4 bases and 8 bases, there was a span of 14 bases. Germline loops: CDR1 KGHDR, CDR2 SFDVKD. As DNA, the CDR3 is TGTGCCACCAGTGACCCGGGGGCTCGATATGAGCAGTTCTTC. Its protein product is CATSDPGARYEQFF.

This clonotype was counted a few times. J is TRBJ2-2 and V is TRBV4-3; D is ambiguous. This CDR3 has 15 amino acids. Per the germline V gene, CDR1 is LGHNA and CDR2 is YSLEER. V gave up 5 bases and J gave up 3 bases, with 13 bases separating them. The CDR3 DNA reads TGCGCCAGCAGCTTACGACCTCAAGACACCGGGGAGCTGTTTTTT. Its protein is CASSLRPQDTGELFF.

This clonotype was counted between two and nine times. One end of the junction fails to match germline, which may point to a read error. The chain links TRBV20-1 to TRBJ2-1; 7 nucleotides line up with TRBD2. Germline-derived CDR1 and CDR2 are DFQATT and SNEGSKA (reference sequence). This CDR3 contains 15 residues. The CDR3 sequence is CSARATRESFNEQFF. The CDR3 bases are TGCAGTGCTAGAGCTACGCGGGAGTCCTTCAATGAGCAGTTCTTC.

This clonotype was seen a few times. J is TRBJ2-1 and V is TRBV7-3; 11 nucleotides agree with TRBD2. The germline V gene encodes CDR1 SGHTA and CDR2 FQGTGA. This CDR3 spans 16 amino acids. The V segment lost 1 base and the J segment 4 bases; nucleotides outside the gene matches: 3. CDR3: CASSLKLAGGYNEQFF. CDR3 in DNA: TGTGCCAGCAGCTTAAAGTTAGCGGGAGGGTACAATGAGCAGTTCTTC.

This clonotype was counted between two and nine times. The J gene is TRBJ2-1, the V gene TRBV9; 10 nucleotides line up with TRBD2. The V segment lost 2 bases and the J segment 6 bases; nucleotides outside the gene matches: 29. CDR1 and CDR2 (germline): SGDLS, YYNGEE. The CDR3 runs 23 residues. CDR3 sequence (DNA): TGTGCCAGCAGCGTCAGGCCTAGCGGGGGAAAGGGGGCATCGGTGGGTCTACCCAATGAGCAGTTCTTC. Translated: CASSVRPSGGKGASVGLPNEQFF.